This TCR beta chain was captured by sequencing in a study of blood T cell repertoires in COVID-19. Study details: The study drew acute and convalescent COVID-19 samples from the United States, Italy and Spain. T cells, B-cell-depleted T cells, or PBMCs provided the cDNA or gDNA that served as material.

In the study's own analysis: From reference gene primer amplification, estimates of nucleated cell counts were derived. Method: immunoSEQ multiplex PCR; TCRdb's copy keeps in-frame clones and lacks some. V and J calls and clone size are as listed in that table; D and trimming were resolved from the DNA. This table has around 230,000 clones, 80% to 90% appearing once. With V trimmed by 3 bases and J by 9 bases, 2 bases remained unmatched. This CDR3 is 12 amino acids long. The germline V gene has CDR1 ENHRY and CDR2 SYGVKD. The gene calls are TRBV10-3 and TRBJ2-3; 8 bases align to TRBD2. The receptor's source is a man younger than 45 who had recovered from COVID-19. Material for sequencing was peripheral blood. In DNA form, the CDR3 reads TGTGCCATCAGTGACCGGGAGGGAACGCAGTATTTT. Translation: CAISDREGTQYF.